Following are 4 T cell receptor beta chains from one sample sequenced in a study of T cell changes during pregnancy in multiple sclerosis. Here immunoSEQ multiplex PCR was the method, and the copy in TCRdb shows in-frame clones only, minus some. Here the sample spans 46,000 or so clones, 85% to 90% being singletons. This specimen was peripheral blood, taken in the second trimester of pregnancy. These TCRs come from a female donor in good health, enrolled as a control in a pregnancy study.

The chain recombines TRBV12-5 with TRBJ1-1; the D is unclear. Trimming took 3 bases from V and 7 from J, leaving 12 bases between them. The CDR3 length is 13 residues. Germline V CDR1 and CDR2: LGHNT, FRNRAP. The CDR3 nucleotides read TGTGCTAGTGGTTTTCAGTACCCTAGTGAAGCTTTCTTT. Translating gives CASGFQYPSEAFF.

The CDR3 protein is CASSGQRGGFGYTF. CDR3 DNA: TGTGCCAGCAGCGGACAACGGGGGGGATTTGGCTACACCTTC. The J gene is TRBJ1-2, the V gene TRBV9, with D possibly TRBD1 on 5 matching bases. Trimming shortened V by 3 bases and J by 7 bases, and 16 bases separated the two germline ends. Germline loops: CDR1 SGDLS, CDR2 YYNGEE. This CDR3 comprises 14 residues. The variable domain in full, with the rest retrieved from reference TRBV9 and TRBJ1-2, is DSGVTQTPKHLITATGQRVTLRCSPRSGDLSVYWYQQSLDQGLQFLIQYYNGEERAKGNILERFSAQQFPDLHSELNLSSLELGDSALYFCASSGQRGGFGYTFGSGTRLTVV.

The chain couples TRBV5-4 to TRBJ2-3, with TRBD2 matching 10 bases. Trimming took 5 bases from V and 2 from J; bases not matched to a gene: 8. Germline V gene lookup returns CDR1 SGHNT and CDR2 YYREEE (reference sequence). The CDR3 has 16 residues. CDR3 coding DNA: TGTGCCAGCAGGAACGGGCTAGCGGGGGACACAGATACGCAGTATTTT. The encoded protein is CASRNGLAGDTDTQYF.

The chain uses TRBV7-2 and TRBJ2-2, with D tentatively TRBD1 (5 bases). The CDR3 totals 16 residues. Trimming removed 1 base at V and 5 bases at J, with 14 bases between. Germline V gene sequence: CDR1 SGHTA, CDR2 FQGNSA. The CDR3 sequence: CASSLEGHIVTGELFF. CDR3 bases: TGTGCCAGCAGCTTAGAAGGACACATAGTAACCGGGGAGCTGTTTTTT.